This TCR beta chain was retrieved from a study of blood T cell repertoires in COVID-19. As for the study in general: Acute-phase and convalescent COVID-19 samples originated in the United States, Italy and Spain.

The CDR3 loop spans 13 amino acids. V gave up 11 bases and J gave up 5 bases; unmatched junction bases: 11. Germline assignment: CDR1 MNHEY and CDR2 SVGAGI. TCRdb's table, derived via immunoSEQ multiplex PCR, lists solely in-frame clones and lacks some. The table has about 200,000 clones, around 84% seen once. This receptor was identified in a man in his fifties with acute or convalescent COVID-19. The sequenced material came from peripheral blood. The J gene is TRBJ2-7, the V gene TRBV6-5, with 8 bases identical to TRBD2. In DNA form, the CDR3 reads TGTGCCGTGTGGCATGAGCGGGGGAACGAGCAGTACTTC. Its protein product is CAVWHERGNEQYF.